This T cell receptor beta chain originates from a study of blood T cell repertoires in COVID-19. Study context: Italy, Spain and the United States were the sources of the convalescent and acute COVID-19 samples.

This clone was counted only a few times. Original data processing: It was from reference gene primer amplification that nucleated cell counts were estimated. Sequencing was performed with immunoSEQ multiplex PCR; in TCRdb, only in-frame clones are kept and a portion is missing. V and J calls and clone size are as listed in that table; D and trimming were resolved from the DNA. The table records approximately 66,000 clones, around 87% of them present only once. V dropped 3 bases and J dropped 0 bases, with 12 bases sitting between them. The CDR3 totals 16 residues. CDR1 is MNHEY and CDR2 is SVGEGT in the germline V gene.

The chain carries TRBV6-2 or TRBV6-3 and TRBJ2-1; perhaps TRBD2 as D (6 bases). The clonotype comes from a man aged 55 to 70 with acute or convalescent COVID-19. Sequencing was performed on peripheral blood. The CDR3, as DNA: TGTGCCAGCAGTTATCGCGGGGTCAGCTCCTACAATGAGCAGTTCTTC. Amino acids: CASSYRGVSSYNEQFF.